This TCR beta chain was recorded in a study of T-cell reconstitution after alpha-beta-depleted transplantation in children. Study outcomes and limitations: Recipient T cells and thymic progenitors that survived gave rise to the high TCRbeta diversity observed at day 60 in some patients. About two months after transplant, alpha-beta T cells reportedly came from several hundred expanded graft clones. Diversity and T-cell counts at one year after transplant derived mostly from new T cells.

Per germline, CDR1 SGDLS and CDR2 YYNGEE. The trim removed 5 bases at V and 10 bases at J, leaving 4 bases unmatched. CDR3 length: 13 amino acids. Researchers prepared the TCRbeta library using unique molecular identifiers, the study reports. TCRdb processed the PCR reads anew with MiXCR; each CDR3 protein has one entry. The table lists a few hundred thousand distinct CDR3 sequences, 11% of them singletons. This clonotype was observed many times. What it binds is unknown. The sequence was collected from a child younger than two with acute myeloid leukemia, due to receive a stem cell transplant. Sequenced here: PBMCs, sampled before TCRalphabeta/CD19-depleted stem cell transplant. The rearrangement joins TRBV9 to TRBJ1-6; 9 nucleotides line up with TRBD1. This chain's CDR3 is CASRGQGRSPLHF. CDR3 sequence (DNA): TGTGCCAGCAGGGGACAGGGCCGGTCACCCCTCCACTTT.